This T cell receptor beta chain was sequenced during a study of cytomegalovirus exposure and HLA in healthy donors. General study findings and limits: A later analysis by the authors found several of the most significant clusters apparently linked to common viral pathogens. The authors listed 150 or so TCR beta chains as cytomegalovirus-associated.

A remark on this clone: The antigen is not known.

The PCR used 60 Vbeta and 13 Jbeta primers. Only in-frame clones appear in the TCRdb table, and some are missing; sequencing was by immunoSEQ multiplex PCR. The sample holds about 160,000 clones, around 80% seen once. This CDR3 is 15 amino acids long. CDR1 GTSNPN and CDR2 SVGIG come from the germline V gene (reference sequence). J lost 0 bases, V lost 2 bases, and 6 bases had no gene match. The chain is built from TRBV30 and TRBJ1-1, with 7 bases identical to TRBD1. The sequenced sample was PBMCs. This TCR was recovered from a boy younger than 10 in good health and CMV-seronegative. The DNA of the CDR3 is TGTGCCTGGAGTAAACCGACAGGGATGAACACTGAAGCTTTCTTT. It specifies CAWSKPTGMNTEAFF.